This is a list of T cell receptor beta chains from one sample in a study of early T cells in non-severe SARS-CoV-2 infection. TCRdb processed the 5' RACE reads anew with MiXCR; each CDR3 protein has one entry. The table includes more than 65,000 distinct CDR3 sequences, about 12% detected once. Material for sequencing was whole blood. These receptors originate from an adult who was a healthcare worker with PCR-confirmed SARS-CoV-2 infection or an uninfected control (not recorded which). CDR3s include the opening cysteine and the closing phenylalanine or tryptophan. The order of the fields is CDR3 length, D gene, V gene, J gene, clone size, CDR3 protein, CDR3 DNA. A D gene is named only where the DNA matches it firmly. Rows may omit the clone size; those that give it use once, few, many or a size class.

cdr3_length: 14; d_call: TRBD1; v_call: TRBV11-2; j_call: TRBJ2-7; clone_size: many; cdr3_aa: CASSWTGGVYEQYF; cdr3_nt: TGTGCCAGCAGCTGGACAGGGGGAGTCTACGAGCAGTACTTC
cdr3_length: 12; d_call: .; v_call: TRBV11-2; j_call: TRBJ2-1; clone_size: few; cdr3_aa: CASSWRDHEQFF; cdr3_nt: TGTGCCAGCAGCTGGCGGGATCATGAGCAGTTCTTC
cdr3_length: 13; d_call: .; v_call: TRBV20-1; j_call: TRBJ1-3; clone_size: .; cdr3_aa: CSALRDTGNTIYF; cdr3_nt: TGCAGTGCCCTGCGGGATACTGGAAACACCATATATTTT
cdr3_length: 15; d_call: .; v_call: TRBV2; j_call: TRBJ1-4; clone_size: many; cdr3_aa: CASSADTSTNEKLFF; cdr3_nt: TGTGCCAGCAGCGCAGACACATCAACTAATGAAAAACTGTTTTTT
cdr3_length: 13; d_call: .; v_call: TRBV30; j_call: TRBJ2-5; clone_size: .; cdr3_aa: CAGTPGTTETQYF; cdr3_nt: TGTGCCGGCACCCCGGGCACCACAGAGACCCAGTACTTC
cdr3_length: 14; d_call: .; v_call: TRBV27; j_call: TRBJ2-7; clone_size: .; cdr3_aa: CASSSRSDSYEQYF; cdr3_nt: TGTGCCAGCAGTTCCCGCTCAGACAGCTACGAGCAGTACTTC
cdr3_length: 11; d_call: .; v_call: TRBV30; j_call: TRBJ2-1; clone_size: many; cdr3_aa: CACSEGNEQFF; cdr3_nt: TGTGCCTGCTCCGAGGGGAATGAGCAGTTCTTC
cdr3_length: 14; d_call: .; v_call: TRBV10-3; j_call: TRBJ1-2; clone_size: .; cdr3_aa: CAISENVDGYGYTF; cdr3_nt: TGTGCCATCAGTGAGAATGTTGACGGCTATGGCTACACCTTC
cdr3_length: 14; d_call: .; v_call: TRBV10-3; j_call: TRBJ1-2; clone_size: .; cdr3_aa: CAISAGNFLGGYTF; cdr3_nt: TGTGCCATCAGTGCGGGCAATTTTCTCGGCGGCTACACCTTC
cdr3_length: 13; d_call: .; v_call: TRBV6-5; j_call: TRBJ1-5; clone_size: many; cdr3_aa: CASSQGENQPQHF; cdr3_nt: TGTGCCAGCAGTCAAGGGGAGAATCAGCCCCAGCATTTT
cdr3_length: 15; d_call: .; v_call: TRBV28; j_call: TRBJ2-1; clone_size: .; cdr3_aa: CASSLLGSSYNEQFF; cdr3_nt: TGTGCCAGCAGTTTACTGGGCAGCTCCTACAATGAGCAGTTCTTC
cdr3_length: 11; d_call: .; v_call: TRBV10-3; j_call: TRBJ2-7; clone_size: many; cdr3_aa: CAISVGYEQYF; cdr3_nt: TGTGCCATCAGTGTTGGTTACGAGCAGTACTTC
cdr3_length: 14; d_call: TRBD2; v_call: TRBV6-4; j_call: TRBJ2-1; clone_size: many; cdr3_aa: CASSERTSSYEQFF; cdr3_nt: TGTGCCAGCAGTGAGAGGACTAGCAGCTATGAGCAGTTCTTC
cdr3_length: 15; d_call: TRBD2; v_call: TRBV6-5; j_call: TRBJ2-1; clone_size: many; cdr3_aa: CATTTSGALGNEQFF; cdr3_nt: TGTGCCACTACGACTAGCGGGGCCCTGGGTAATGAGCAGTTCTTC
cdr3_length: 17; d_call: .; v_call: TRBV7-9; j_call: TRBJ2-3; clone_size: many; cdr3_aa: CASSFPTLAGSTDTQYF; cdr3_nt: TGTGCCAGCAGCTTTCCTACCCTAGCTGGGAGTACAGATACGCAGTATTTT
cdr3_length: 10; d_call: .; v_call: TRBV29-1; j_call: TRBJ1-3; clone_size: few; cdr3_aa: CSAIGNTIYF; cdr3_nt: TGCAGCGCGATCGGAAACACCATATATTTT
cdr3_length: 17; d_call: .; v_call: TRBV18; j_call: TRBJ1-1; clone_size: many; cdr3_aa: CASSPPIPLTENTEAFF; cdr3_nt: TGTGCCAGCTCACCACCGATCCCCCTGACAGAGAACACTGAAGCTTTCTTT
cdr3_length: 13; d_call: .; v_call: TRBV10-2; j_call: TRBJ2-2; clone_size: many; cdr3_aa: CASSVGGAGELFF; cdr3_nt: TGCGCCAGCAGTGTCGGAGGGGCCGGGGAGCTGTTTTTT
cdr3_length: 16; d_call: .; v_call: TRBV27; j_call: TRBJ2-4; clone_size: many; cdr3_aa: CASSLYPSGLQNIQYF; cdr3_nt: TGTGCCAGCAGTTTATACCCCTCAGGGCTGCAAAACATTCAGTACTTC
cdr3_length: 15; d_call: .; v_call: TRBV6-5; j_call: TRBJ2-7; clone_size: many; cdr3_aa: CASSERVGEYYEQYF; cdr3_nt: TGTGCCAGCAGTGAACGCGTGGGGGAATACTACGAGCAGTACTTC
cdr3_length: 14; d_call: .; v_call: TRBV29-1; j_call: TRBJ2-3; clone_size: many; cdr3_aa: CSVRRLLNTDTQYF; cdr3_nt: TGCAGCGTTCGGAGGTTACTTAACACAGATACGCAGTATTTT
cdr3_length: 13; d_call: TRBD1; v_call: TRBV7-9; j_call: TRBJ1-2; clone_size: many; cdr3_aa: CASSSTGGYGYTF; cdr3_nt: TGTGCCAGCAGCTCGACAGGGGGCTATGGCTACACCTTC
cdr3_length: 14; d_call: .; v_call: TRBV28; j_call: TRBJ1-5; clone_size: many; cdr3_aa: CASHGLSSYQPQHF; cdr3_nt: TGTGCCAGTCACGGGTTGAGTTCTTATCAGCCCCAGCATTTT
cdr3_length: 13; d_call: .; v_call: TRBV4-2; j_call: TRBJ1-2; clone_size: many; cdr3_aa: CASSSQGNYGYTF; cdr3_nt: TGTGCCAGCAGCTCGCAGGGAAACTATGGCTACACCTTC
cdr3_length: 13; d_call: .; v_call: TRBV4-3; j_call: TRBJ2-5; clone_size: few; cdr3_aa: CASSQDTGVTQYF; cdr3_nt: TGCGCCAGCAGCCAAGATACGGGGGTGACCCAGTACTTC
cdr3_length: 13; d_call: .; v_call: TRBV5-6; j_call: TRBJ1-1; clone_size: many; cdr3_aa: CASSFVGDTEAFF; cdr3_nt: TGTGCCAGCAGCTTCGTCGGCGACACTGAAGCTTTCTTT
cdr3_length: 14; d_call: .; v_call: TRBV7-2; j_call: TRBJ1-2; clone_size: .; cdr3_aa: CASSLGQGNYGYTF; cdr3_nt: TGTGCCAGCAGCTTAGGCCAGGGGAACTATGGCTACACCTTC
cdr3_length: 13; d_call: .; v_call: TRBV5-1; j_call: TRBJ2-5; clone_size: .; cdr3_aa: CASSLGTQETQYF; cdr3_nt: TGCGCCAGCAGCCTCGGGACACAAGAGACCCAGTACTTC
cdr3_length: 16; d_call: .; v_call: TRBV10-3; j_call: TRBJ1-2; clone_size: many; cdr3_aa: CAISESARPSHYGYTF; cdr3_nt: TGTGCCATCAGTGAGTCCGCCAGGCCAAGCCACTATGGCTACACCTTC
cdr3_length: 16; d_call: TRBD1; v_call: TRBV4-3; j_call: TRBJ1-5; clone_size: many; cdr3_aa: CASSRTRTGGDQPQHF; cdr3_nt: TGCGCCAGCAGCCGCACACGGACAGGGGGCGATCAGCCCCAGCATTTT
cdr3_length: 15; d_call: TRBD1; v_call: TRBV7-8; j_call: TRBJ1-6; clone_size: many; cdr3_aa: CAIPGGAGDNSPLHF; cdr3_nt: TGTGCCATCCCAGGGGGAGCAGGGGATAATTCACCCCTCCACTTT
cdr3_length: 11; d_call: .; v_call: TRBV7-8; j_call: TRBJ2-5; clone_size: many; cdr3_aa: CASRSGETQYF; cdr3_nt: TGTGCCAGTAGAAGCGGGGAGACCCAGTACTTC
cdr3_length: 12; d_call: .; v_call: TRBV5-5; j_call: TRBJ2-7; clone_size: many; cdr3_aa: CASSLAQGEQYF; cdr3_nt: TGTGCCAGCAGCTTGGCACAGGGCGAGCAGTACTTC
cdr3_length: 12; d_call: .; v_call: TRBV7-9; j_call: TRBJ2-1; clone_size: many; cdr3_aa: CASSLSGSEQFF; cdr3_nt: TGTGCCAGCAGCCTCTCGGGCAGCGAGCAGTTCTTC
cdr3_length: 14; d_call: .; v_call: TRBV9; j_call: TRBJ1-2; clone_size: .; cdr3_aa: CASSVLGAGNGYTF; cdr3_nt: TGTGCCAGCAGCGTATTGGGGGCCGGTAATGGCTACACCTTC
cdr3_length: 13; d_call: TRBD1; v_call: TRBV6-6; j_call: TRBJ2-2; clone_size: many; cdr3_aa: CASSYTGAGELFF; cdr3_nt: TGTGCCAGCAGTTACACAGGGGCCGGGGAGCTGTTTTTT
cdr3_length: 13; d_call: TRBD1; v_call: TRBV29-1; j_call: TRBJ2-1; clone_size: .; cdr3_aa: CSGGQDSYNEQFF; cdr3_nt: TGCAGCGGAGGACAGGACTCCTACAATGAGCAGTTCTTC